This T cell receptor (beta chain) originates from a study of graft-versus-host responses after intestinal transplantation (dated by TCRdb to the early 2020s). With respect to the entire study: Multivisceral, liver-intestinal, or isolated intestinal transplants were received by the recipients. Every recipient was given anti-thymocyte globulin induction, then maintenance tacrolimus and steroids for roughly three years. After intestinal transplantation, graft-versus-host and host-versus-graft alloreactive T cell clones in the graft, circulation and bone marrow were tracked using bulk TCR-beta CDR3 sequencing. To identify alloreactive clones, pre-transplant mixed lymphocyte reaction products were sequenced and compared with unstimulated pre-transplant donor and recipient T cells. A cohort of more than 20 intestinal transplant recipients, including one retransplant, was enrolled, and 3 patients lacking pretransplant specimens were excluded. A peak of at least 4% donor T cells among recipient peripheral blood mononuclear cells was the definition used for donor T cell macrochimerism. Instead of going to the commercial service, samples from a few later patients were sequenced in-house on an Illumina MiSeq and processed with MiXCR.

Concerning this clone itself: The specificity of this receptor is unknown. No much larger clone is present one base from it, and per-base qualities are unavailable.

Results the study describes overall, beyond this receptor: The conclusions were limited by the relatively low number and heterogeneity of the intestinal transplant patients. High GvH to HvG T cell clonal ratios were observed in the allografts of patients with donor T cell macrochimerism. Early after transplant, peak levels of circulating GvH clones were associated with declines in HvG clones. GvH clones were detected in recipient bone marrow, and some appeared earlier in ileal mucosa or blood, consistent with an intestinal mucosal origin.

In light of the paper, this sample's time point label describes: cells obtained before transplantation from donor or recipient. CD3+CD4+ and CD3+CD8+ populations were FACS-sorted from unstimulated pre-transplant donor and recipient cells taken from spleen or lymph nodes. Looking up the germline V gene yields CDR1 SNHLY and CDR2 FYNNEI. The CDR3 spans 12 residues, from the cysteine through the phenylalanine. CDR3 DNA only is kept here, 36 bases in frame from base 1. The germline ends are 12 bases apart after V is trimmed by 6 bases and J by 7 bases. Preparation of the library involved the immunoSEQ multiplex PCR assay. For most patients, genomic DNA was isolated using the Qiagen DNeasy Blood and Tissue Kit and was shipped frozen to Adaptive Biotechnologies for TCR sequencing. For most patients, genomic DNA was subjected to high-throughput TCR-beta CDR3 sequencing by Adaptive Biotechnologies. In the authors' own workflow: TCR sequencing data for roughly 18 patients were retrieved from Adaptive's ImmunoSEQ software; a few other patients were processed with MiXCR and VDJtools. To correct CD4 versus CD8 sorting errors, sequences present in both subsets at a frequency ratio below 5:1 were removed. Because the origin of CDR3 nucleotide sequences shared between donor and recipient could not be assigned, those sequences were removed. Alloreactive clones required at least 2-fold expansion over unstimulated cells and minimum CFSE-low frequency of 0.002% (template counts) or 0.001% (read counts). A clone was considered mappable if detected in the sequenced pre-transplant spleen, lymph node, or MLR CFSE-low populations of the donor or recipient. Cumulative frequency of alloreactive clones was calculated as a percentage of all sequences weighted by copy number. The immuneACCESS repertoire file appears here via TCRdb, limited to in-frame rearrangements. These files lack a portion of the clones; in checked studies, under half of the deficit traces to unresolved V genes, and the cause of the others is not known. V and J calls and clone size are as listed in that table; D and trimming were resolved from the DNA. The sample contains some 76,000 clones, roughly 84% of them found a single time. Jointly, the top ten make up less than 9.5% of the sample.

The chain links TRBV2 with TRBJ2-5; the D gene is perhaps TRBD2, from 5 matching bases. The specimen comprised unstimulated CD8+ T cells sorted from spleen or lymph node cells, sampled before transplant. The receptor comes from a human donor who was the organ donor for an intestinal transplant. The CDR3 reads CASRTGEGTQYF. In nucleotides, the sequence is TGTGCCAGCAGAACGGGCGAGGGGACCCAGTACTTC.